Given below is one TCR beta chain in context. The clone's antigen remains unknown. Base quality data are lacking; no much larger clone is found one base away. The same CDR3 arises from other DNA sequences in this sample as well. This record belongs to a study of immune evolution from preneoplasia to lung adenocarcinoma (dated by TCRdb to the early 2020s). At the level of the whole study: Immune contexture across lung adenocarcinoma precursors and invasive adenocarcinoma was profiled using immune gene expression, TCR sequencing and multiplex immunofluorescence. Sample size was based on specimen availability rather than a prior power calculation. Resected precursor lesions (AAH, AIS, MIA) and invasive adenocarcinomas were compared with paired morphologically normal lung tissue. POLYSOLVER was used to infer Class I HLA alleles from exome data, and LOHHLA was used to detect allele-specific HLA loss. According to the study, roughly 100 samples were used for TCR sequencing. Whole exome sequencing and methylation data from the same cohort of nodules were integrated with the immune data. The TCR sequencing data were obtained from 51 patients. The overall cohort was made up of fewer than 70 patients with pulmonary nodules who had surgical resection. The full study reports these points: All patients were from Japan and China, so applicability to Western populations was uncertain. Normal lung had the highest top T cell clone frequencies, which appeared to decline progressively from AAH through AIS, MIA and invasive adenocarcinoma. Clonality was highest in normal lung, while later-stage lesions appeared to have lower clonality but higher T cell density and diversity. Findings were based on association rather than direct causation; larger cohorts with long-term follow-up and longitudinal biopsies were deemed needed.

The germline V gene supplies CDR1 MGHRA and CDR2 YSYEKL. There are 17 amino acids in the CDR3, from cysteine to phenylalanine inclusive. Only the CDR3 DNA stays, 51 bases, in frame from base 1. Cut back by 0 bases and 6 bases, the V and J ends lie 19 bases apart. The patients had resection in Japan or China between about 2013 and 2017. The histologic diagnosis of each case was independently confirmed on H&E slides by two lung cancer pathologists. The AllPrep DNA/RNA FFPE Kit was used to isolate DNA from FFPE tissue. Using the immunoSEQ hsTCRbeta Kit, TCR beta CDR3 regions were sequenced from DNA. As for the authors' bioinformatics: The ImmunoSEQ Analyzer was used to analyse the TCR sequencing data. T cell clonality was defined as 1 minus Pielou's evenness, as computed on productive rearrangements. T cell diversity was measured with the inverse Simpson index on productive templates. T cell density was defined as TCR beta template counts normalized to usable DNA, with usable DNA estimated by amplification and sequencing of housekeeping genes. Two-sided Kruskal-Wallis tests were used to compare TCR metrics across histologic stages. Entries here come from immuneACCESS through TCRdb and include only in-frame sequences with V and J called. Some clones fail to appear in such tables; in the studies checked, an unresolved V gene covers under half of the shortfall, and the cause of the remainder is unknown. D and trimming come from the DNA, and the V and J calls and clone size come from that table. Present in this sample are about 5,700 clones, around 79% of which were seen just once. The ten largest clones take up about 14% of the sample.

Recombination joined TRBV4-1 with TRBJ2-3, with no reliable assignment of the D segment. The receptor's source is a person in their 70s with lung adenocarcinoma. Material for sequencing was FFPE adjacent normal lung tissue. The DNA sequence is TGCGCCAGCAGCCAAGATCTAGGAATCACCCCCCGGGATACGCAGTATTTT. Protein translation: CASSQDLGITPRDTQYF.